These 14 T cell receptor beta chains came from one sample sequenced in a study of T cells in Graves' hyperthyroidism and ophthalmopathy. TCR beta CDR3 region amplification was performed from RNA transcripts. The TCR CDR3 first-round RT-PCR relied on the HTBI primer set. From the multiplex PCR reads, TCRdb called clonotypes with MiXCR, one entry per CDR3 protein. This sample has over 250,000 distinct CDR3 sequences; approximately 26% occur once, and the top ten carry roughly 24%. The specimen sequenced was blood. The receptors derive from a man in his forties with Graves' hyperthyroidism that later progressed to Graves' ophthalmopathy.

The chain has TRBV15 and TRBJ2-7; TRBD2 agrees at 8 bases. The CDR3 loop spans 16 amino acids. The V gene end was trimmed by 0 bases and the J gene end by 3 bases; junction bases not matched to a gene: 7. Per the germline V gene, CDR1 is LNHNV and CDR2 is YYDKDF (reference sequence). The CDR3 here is CATSRDRELAVYEQYF. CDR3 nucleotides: TGTGCCACCAGCAGAGATAGAGAACTAGCGGTCTACGAGCAGTACTTC.

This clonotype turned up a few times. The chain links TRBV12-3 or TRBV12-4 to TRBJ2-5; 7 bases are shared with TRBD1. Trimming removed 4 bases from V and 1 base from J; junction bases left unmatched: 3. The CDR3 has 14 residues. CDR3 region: CASSWRTGQETQYF. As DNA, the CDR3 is TGTGCCAGCAGTTGGCGGACAGGCCAAGAGACCCAGTACTTC.

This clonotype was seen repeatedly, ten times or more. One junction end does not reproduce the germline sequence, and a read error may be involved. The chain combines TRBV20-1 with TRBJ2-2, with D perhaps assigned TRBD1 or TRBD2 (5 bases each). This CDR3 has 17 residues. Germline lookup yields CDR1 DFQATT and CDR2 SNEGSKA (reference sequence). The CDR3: CSARPRLLGTNTGELLF. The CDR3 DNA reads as TGCAGTGCTAGACCCAGACTCCTAGGGACGAACACCGGGGAGCTGCTTTTT.

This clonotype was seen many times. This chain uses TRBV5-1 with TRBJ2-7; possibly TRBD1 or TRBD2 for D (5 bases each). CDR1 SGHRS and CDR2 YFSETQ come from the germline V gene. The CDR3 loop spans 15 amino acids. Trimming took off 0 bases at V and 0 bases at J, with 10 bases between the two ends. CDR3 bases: TGCGCCAGCAGCTTGGATGGGGGAATCTCCTACGAGCAGTACTTC. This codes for CASSLDGGISYEQYF.

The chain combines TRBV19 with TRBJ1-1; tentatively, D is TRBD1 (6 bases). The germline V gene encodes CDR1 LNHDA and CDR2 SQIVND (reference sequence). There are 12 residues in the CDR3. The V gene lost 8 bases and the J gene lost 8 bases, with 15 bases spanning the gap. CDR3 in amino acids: CASAKQGAEAFF. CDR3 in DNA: TGTGCCAGTGCCAAACAGGGTGCCGAAGCTTTCTTT.

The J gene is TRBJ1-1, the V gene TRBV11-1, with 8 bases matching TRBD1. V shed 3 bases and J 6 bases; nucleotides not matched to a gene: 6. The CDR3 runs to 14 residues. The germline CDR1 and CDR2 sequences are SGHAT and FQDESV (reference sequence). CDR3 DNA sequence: TGTGCCAGCAGCTTCGGACAGGGATTCGCTGAAGCTTTCTTT. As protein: CASSFGQGFAEAFF.

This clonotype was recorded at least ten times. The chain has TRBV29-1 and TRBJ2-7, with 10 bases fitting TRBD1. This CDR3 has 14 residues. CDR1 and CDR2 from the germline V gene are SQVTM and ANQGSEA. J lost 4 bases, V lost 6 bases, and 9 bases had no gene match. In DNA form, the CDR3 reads TGCAGCGTCTCTCCCGGGACAGGGGAATACGAGCAGTACTTC. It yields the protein CSVSPGTGEYEQYF.

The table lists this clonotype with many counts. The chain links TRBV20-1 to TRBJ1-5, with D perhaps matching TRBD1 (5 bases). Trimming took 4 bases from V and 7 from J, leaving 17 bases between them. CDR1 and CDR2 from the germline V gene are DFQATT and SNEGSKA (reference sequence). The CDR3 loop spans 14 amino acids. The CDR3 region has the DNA TGCAGTGCTAAGGCCGCCATTTGGGACCAGCCCCAGCATTTT. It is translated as CSAKAAIWDQPQHF.

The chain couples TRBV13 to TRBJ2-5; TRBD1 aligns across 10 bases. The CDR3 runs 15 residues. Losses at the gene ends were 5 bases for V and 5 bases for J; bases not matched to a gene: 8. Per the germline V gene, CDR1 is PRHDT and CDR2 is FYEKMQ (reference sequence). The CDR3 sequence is CASSEGQGISETQYF. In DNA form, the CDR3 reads TGTGCCAGCAGCGAGGGACAGGGGATCTCGGAGACCCAGTACTTC.

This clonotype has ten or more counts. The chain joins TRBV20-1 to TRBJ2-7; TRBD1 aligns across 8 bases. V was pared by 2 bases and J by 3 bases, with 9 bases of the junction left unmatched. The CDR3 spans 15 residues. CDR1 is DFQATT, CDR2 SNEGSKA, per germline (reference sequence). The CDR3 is CSARNRDRPIYEQYF. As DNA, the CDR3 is TGCAGTGCTAGAAACCGGGACAGGCCCATCTACGAGCAGTACTTC.

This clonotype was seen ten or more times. This CDR3 reads CASSLVPWHSHWYGYTF. The DNA for the CDR3 is TGTGCCAGCAGCTTAGTCCCTTGGCACTCCCATTGGTATGGCTACACCTTC. J is TRBJ1-2 and V is TRBV11-3; D is undetermined. Per the germline V gene, CDR1 is SGHNT and CDR2 is YENEEA. The CDR3 contains 17 residues. Trimming stripped 1 base from V and 5 bases from J, with 20 bases between.

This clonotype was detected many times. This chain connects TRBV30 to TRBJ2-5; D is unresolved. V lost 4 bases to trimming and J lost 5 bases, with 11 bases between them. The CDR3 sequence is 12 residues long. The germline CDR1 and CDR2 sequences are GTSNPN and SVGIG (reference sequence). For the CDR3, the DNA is TGTGCCTGGACTCCGCTGCAGGAGACCCAGTACTTC. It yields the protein CAWTPLQETQYF.

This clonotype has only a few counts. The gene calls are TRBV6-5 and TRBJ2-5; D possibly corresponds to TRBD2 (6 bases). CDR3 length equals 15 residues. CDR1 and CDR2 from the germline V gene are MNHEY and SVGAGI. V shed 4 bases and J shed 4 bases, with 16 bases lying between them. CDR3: CASSSPLGGGETQYF. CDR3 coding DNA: TGTGCCAGCAGTTCTCCCCTCGGGGGAGGAGAGACCCAGTACTTC.

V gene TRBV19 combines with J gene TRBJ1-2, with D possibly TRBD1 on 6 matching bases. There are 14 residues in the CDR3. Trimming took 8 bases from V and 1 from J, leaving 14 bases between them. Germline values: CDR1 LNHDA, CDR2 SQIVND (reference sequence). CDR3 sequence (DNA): TGTGCCAGTTCCCAAAGAGGGGGTAACTATGGCTACACCTTC. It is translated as CASSQRGGNYGYTF.